Described below is a single TCR beta chain sequence and its context. Its antigen is not yet known. Per-base quality was not reported, and no clone a single base away is much larger than it. The library was built by means of RT-PCR. Instrument used: NextSeq 550. TCRdb handled the public reads itself, with Q25 trimming in fastp and clone calling in MiXCR, and kept productive beta chains. Each CDR3 protein gets just one entry, which takes the most common genes and DNA from the rows behind it. The sample includes about a million distinct CDR3 sequences, with roughly 17% observed a single time. Roughly 6% of the sample lies in the top ten. The record originates from a study of patients and donors after allogeneic stem cell transplantation (dated by TCRdb to about 2020). Taken from cysteine to phenylalanine, the CDR3 has 17 residues. Left in the record is the CDR3 DNA by itself, 51 bases read in frame from the first base. For this chain, trimming is 5 bases at the V end and 5 bases at the J end, and the number of junction bases without a gene match is 11. As encoded in the germline V gene, CDR1 is MNHNS while CDR2 is SASEGT.

The sample comprised blood, either unsorted or a sorted T cell fraction (not recorded which). The receptor comes from a human donor who was either an allogeneic HSCT recipient or a stem cell or donor lymphocyte infusion donor (not recorded which). It is not recorded whose cells these are; they may come from a transplant donor. The chain employs TRBV6-1 and TRBJ2-5, with 13 bases matching TRBD2. This receptor has the CDR3 CASSQRPGLAGYETQYF. The DNA reads TGTGCCAGCAGTCAGCGACCGGGACTAGCGGGATATGAGACCCAGTACTTC.